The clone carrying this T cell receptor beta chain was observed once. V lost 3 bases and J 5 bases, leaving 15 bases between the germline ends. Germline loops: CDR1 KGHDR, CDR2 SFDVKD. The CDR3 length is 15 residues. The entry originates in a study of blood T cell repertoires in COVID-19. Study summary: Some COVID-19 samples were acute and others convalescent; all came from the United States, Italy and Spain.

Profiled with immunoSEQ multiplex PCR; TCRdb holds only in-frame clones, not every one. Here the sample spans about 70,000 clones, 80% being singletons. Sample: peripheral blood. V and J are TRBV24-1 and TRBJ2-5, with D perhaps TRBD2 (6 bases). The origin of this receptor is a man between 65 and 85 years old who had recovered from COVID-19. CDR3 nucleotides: TGTGCCACCAGTGATGAGACTAGGTACGGGGAGACCCAGTACTTC. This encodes CATSDETRYGETQYF.